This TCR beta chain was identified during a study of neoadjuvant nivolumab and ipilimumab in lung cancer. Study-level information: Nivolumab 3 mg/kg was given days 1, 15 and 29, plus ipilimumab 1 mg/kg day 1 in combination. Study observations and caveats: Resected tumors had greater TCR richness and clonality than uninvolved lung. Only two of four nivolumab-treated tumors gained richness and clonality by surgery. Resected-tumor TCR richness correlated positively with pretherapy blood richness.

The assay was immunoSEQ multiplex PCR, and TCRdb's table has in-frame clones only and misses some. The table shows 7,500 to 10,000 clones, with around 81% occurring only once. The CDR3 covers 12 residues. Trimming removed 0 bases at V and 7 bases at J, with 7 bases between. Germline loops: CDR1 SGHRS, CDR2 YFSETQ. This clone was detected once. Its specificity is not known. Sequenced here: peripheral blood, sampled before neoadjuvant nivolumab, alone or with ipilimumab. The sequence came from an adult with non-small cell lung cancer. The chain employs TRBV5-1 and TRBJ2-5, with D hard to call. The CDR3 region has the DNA TGCGCCAGCAGCTTGGAGGACGGGACCCAGTACTTC. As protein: CASSLEDGTQYF.